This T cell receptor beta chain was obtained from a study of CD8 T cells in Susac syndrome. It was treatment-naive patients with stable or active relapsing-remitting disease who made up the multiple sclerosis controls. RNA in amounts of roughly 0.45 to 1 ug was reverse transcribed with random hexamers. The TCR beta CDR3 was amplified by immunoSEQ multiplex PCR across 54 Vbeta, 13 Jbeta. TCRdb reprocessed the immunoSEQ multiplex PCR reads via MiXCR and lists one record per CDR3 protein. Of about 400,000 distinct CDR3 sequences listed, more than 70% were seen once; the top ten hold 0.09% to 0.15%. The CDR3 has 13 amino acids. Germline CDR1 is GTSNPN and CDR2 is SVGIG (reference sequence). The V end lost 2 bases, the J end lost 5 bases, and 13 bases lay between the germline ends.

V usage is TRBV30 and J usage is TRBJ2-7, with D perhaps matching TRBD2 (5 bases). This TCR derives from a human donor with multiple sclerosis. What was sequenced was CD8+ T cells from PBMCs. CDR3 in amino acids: CAWSPTSFHEQYF. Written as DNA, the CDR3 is TGTGCCTGGAGTCCAACTAGTTTCCACGAGCAGTACTTC. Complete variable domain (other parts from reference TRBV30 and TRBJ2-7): SQTIHQWPATLVQPVGSPLSLECTVEGTSNPNLYWYRQAAGRGLQLLFYSVGIGQISSEVPQNLSASRPQDRQFILSSKKLLLSDSGFYLCAWSPTSFHEQYFGPGTRLTVT.